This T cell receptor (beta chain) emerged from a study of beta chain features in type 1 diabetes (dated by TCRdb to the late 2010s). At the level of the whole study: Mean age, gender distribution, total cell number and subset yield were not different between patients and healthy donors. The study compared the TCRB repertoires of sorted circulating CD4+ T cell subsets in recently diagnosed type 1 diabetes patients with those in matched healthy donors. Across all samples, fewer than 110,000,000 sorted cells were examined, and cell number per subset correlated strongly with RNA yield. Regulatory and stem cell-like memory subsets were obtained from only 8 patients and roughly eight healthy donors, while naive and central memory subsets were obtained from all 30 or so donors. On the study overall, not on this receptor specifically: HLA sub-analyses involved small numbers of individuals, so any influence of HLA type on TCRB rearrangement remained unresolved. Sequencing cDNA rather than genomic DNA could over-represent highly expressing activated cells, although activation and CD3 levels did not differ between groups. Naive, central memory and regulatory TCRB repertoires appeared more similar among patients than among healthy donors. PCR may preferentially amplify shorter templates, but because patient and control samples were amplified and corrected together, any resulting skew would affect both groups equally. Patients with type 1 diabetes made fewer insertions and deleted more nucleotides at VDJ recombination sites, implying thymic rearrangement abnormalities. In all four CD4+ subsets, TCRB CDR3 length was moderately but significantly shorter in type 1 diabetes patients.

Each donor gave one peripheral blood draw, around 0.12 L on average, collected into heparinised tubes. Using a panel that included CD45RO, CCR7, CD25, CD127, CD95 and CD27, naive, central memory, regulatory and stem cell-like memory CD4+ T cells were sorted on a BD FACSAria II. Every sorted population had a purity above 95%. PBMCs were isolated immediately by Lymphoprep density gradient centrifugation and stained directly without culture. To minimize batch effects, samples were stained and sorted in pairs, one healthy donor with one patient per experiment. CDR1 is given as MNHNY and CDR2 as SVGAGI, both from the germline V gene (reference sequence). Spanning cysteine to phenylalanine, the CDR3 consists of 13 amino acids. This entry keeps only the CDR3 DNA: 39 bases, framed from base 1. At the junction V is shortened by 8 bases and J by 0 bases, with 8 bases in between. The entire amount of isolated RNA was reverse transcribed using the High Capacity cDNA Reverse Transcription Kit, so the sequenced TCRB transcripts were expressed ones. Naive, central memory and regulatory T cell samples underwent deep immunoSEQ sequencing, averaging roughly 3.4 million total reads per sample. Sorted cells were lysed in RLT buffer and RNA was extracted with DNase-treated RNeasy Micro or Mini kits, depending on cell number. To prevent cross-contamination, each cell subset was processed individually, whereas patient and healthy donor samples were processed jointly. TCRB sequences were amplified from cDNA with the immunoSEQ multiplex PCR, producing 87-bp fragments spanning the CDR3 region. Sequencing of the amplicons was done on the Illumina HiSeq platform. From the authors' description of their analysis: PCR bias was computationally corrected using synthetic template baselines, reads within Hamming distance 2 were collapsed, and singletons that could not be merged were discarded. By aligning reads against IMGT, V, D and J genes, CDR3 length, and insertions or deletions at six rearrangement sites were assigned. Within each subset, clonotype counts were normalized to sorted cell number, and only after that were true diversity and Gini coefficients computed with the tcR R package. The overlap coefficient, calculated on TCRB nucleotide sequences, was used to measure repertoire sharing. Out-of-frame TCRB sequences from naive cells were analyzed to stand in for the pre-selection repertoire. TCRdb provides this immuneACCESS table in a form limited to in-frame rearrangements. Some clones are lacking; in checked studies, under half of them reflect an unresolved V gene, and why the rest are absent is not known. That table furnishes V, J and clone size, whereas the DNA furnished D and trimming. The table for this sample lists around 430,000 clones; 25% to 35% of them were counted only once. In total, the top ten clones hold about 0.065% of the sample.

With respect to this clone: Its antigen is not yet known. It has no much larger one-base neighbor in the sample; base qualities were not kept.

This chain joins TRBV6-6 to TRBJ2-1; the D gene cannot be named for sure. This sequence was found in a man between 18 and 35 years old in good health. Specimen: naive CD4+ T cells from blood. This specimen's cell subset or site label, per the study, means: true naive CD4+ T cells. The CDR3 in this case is CASRGRSYNEQFF. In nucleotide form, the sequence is TGTGCCAGCCGCGGACGCTCCTACAATGAGCAGTTCTTC.